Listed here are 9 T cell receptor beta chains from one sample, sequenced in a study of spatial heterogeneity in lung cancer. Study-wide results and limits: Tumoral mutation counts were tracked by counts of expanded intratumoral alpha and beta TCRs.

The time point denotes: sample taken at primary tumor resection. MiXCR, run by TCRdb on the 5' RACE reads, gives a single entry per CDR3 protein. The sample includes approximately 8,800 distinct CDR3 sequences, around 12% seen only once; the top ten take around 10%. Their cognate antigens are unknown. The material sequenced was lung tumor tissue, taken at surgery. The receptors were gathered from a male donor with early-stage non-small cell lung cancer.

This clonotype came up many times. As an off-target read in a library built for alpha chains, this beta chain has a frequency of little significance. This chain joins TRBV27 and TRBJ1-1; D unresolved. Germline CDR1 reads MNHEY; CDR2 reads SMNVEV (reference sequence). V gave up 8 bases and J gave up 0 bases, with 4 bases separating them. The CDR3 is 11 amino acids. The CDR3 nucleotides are TGTGCCAGCGTTTTGAACACTGAAGCTTTCTTT. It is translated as CASVLNTEAFF.

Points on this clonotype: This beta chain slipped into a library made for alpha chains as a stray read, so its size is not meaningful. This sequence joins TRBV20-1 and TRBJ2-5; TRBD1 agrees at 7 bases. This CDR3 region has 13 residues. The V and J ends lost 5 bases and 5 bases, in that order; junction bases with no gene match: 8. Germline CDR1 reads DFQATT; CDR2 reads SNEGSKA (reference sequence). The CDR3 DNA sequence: TGCAGTGCTTTTAACGACAGGGACGAGACCCAGTACTTC. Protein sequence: CSAFNDRDETQYF.

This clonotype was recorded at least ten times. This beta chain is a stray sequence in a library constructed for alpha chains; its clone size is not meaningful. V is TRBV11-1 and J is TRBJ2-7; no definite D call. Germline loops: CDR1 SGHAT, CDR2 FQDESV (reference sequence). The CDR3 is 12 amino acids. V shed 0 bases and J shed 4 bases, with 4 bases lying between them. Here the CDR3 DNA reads TGTGCCAGCAGCTTAGCAGGTTACGAGCAGTACTTC. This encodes CASSLAGYEQYF.

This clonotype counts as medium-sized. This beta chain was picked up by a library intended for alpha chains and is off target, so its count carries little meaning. The DNA of the CDR3 is TGCGCCAGCAGCTTGGGACTAGCGGGACAAGATACGCAGTATTTT. Its translation: CASSLGLAGQDTQYF. This chain connects TRBV5-1 to TRBJ2-3, with 11 bases identical to TRBD2. CDR3 size: 15 residues. The V gene end was trimmed by 0 bases and the J gene end by 5 bases; junction bases not matched to a gene: 2. The germline CDR1 and CDR2 sequences are SGHRS and YFSETQ.

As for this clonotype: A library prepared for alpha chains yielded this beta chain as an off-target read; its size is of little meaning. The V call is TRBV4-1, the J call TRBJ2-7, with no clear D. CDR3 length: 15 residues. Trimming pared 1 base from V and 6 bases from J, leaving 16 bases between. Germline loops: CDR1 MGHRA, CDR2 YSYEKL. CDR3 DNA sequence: TGCGCCAGCAGCCAAGGATCTTCGGACGCCTGCGAGCAGTACTTC. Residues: CASSQGSSDACEQYF.

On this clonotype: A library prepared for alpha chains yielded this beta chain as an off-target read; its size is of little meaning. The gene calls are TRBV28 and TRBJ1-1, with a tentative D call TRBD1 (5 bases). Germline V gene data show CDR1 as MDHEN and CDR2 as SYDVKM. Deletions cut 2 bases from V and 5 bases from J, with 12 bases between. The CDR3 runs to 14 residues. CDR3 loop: CASSLAAGRTEAFF. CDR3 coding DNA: TGTGCCAGCAGTTTAGCGGCAGGGAGGACTGAAGCTTTCTTT.

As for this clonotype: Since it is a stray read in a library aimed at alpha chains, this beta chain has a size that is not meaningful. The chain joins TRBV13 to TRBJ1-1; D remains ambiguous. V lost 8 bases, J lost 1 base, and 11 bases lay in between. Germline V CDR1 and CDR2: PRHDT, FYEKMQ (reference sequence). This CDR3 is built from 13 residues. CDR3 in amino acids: CASGGDTNTEAFF. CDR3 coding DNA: TGTGCCAGCGGCGGGGATACGAACACTGAAGCTTTCTTT.

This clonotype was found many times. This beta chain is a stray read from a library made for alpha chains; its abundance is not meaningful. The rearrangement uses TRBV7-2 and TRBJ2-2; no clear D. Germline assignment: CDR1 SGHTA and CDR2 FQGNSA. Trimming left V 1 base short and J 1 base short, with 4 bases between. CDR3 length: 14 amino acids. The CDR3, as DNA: TGTGCCAGCAGCTTAGAACTGAACACCGGGGAGCTGTTTTTT. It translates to CASSLELNTGELFF. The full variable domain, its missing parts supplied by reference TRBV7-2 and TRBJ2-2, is GAGVSQSPSNKVTEKGKDVELRCDPISGHTALYWYRQSLGQGLEFLIYFQGNSAPDKSGLPSDRFSAERTGGSVSTLTIQRTQQEDSAVYLCASSLELNTGELFFGEGSRLTVL.

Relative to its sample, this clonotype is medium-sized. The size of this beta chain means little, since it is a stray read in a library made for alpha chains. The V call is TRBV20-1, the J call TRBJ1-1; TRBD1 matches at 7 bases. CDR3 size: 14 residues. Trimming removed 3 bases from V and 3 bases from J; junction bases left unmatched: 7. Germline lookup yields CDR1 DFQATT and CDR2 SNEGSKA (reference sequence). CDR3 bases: TGCAGTGCTAGGGGTTACAGGGGCCACACTGAAGCTTTCTTT. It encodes CSARGYRGHTEAFF.